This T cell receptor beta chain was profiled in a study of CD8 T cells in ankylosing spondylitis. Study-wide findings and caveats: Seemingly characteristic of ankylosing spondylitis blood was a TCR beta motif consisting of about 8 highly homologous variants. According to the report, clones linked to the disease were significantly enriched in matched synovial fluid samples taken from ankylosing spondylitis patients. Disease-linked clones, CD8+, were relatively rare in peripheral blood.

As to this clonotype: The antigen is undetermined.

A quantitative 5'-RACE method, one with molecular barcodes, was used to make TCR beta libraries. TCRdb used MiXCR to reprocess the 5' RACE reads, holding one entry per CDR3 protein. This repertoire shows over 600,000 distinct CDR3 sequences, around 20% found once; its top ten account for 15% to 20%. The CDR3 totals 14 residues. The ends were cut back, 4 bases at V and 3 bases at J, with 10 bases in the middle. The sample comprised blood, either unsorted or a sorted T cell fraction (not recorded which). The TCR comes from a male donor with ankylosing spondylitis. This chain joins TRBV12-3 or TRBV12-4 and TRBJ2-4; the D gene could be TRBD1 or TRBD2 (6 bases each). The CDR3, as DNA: TGTGCCAGCAGTTCGGGGGCCGGCAAAAACATTCAGTACTTC. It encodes CASSSGAGKNIQYF.